This T cell receptor beta chain is drawn from a study of tissue T cells after allogeneic stem cell transplantation (dated by TCRdb to the early 2020s). Turning to the overall study: If a tissue had multiple samples, a pathologist reviewed H&E sections so that samples with histologically apparent lymphocytes got priority for sequencing. The study profiled TCR beta repertoires in many tissues obtained from research autopsies of patients with and without GVHD, and also in mouse models of GVHD. The human arm was a prospective observational study without blinding or randomization. The research as a whole found: Blood and spleen T cells captured only a limited portion of the TCR repertoire detected in tissues, in both patients and mice. No blood samples were available from the non-GVHD comparator patients. Only a few T cell clones appeared in more than one patient, yet motif-based clustering showed tissue-specific repertoire signatures that were shared between patients. Within patients, how anatomically similar tissues were was a major factor shaping TCR repertoire composition, regardless of disease or transplant status. The study did not establish which tissue TCRs were alloreactive or antigen-specific, and some clones may have been host cells that persisted. The patient cohort was small and clinically heterogeneous, and sampling depth was acknowledged as a limitation.

The library was generated by the immunoSEQ multiplex PCR assay. Adaptive Biotechnologies performed the TCRbeta CDR3 sequencing at survey depth and reported CDR3 sequences, V/J genes, productive frequency and template counts. Amplification of TCR beta CDR3 regions was performed from genomic DNA rather than from RNA. Regarding the original processing steps: Jensen-Shannon divergence served to quantify pairwise repertoire overlap between tissues, with 0 meaning identical and 1 meaning complete divergence. Tissues were clustered by single-linkage agglomerative hierarchical clustering of pairwise JSD values and displayed as dendrograms. All patient samples were analyzed with GLIPH2 using simulation_depth 1000, kmer_min_depth 3 and cdr3_length_cutoff 8, and only groups containing more than two unique CDR3s were kept. A standardized tissue-overlap score was generated by extrapolating Jaccard GLIPH-group overlap across patients to a standard repertoire size of 1000 clones. Linear mixed-effect models, with tissue as a fixed effect and individual as a random effect, were used to test how diversity related to clinical or experimental variables. TCRdb obtained this table from immuneACCESS and retained in-frame rearrangements with V and J assigned. These tables miss some clones; where compared with another copy, unresolved V genes account for less than half of the shortfall, and the remainder is unexplained. For V, J and clone size, that table is used; D and trimming come from the DNA. Here the sample has roughly 6,000 clones; around three fifths occur a single time. 14% of the sample is held by the ten biggest clonotypes.

The time point label, as the study defines it: human tissue collected at research (rapid) autopsy. Three non-HCT comparator patients who had other cancers, at least five GI tract samples, and no known GI disease at death were chosen retrospectively. After a median post-mortem interval of about 9 hours, the autopsy tissues collected included GI sites spanning esophagus to rectum, along with liver, skin and lymphoid organs including spleen. Autopsy specimens were bisected, with one portion flash-frozen in liquid nitrogen and the remainder formalin-fixed, and GI outer muscle layers were removed. To extract genomic DNA from frozen tissues, either the Mag-Bind Blood & Tissue DNA HDQ 96 Kit on a Chemagic 360 or the DNeasy Blood & Tissue Kit was used. Extracted DNA was further purified with the Genomic DNA Clean & Concentrator-25 kit because of concern about red blood cell contamination. This clone came up a few times. Its antigen is not yet known. The input lacks base qualities; no much larger clone sits a single base away.

This clonotype was obtained from a woman aged 18-49 years with breast cancer. Here the sequenced sample was duodenum tissue, taken at autopsy.

The CDR3 reads CASSETPTSGGFYEQYF. The sequenced DNA: TGTGCCAGCAGTGAAACCCCCACTAGCGGGGGCTTCTACGAGCAGTACTTC. The V and J segments used are TRBV6-1 and TRBJ2-7, with TRBD2 identical over 11 junction bases. Unmatched junction bases come to 9, with V trimmed by 2 bases and J by 3 bases. The CDR3 goes from the cysteine to the phenylalanine over 17 residues. Only the CDR3 region is kept as DNA, spanning 51 bases read in frame from base 1. In the germline V gene, CDR1 corresponds to MNHNS and CDR2 to SASEGT.